This entry is about one T cell receptor (beta chain). Its antigen is still unknown. A much larger clone differs from this one at a single base, so this may be a read error. RNA transcripts provided the source from which TCR beta CDR3 regions were amplified. During a first-round RT-PCR of the TCR CDR3, the HTBI primer set was used. Each CDR3 protein is one row after TCRdb ran MiXCR on the multiplex PCR reads. The table has over 650,000 distinct CDR3 sequences, over 15% seen once. A roughly 10 ml volume of fresh peripheral blood provided the PBMCs. The CDR3 is 15 residues long. The germline V gene encodes CDR1 MNHGY and CDR2 SVAAGI. Deletions cut 4 bases from V and 6 bases from J, with 16 bases between. The data belong to a study of T cells in Graves' hyperthyroidism and ophthalmopathy. Overall study results and limits: Blood also contained most expanded thyroid clonotypes above 0.001.

The chain recombines TRBV6-9 with TRBJ2-1; perhaps TRBD1 as D (6 bases). This TCR was recovered from a man between 18 and 29 years old with Graves' hyperthyroidism. The sequenced sample consisted of blood. CDR3 sequence (DNA): TGTGCCAGCAGTTCCCCCGGGGCAGGGGTCAATGAGCAGTTCTTC. Its protein product is CASSSPGAGVNEQFF.